Each of the 5 T cell receptor beta chains below was sequenced from the same sample in a study of T-cell reconstitution after alpha-beta-depleted transplantation in children. Construction of the TCRbeta library involved unique molecular identifiers. MiXCR, run by TCRdb on the PCR reads, gives a single entry per CDR3 protein. The data show around 300,000 distinct CDR3 sequences, more than 9% seen once. Specimen: peripheral blood, collected 180 days after TCRalphabeta/CD19-depleted stem cell transplant. These receptors all come from a male patient aged 2-10 years who had a stem cell transplant for chronic granulomatous disease, so the T cells may come from the graft donor.

This clonotype came up many times. The chain carries TRBV12-3 or TRBV12-4 and TRBJ2-3; 11 bases are shared with TRBD2. This CDR3 has 17 amino acids. The junction had 10 bases not matched to a gene; V was cut back by 2 bases and J by 6 bases. CDR3 DNA sequence: TGTGCCAGCAGTTTACCCCAACTAGCGGGAGCTGGGGATACGCAGTATTTT. Translation gives CASSLPQLAGAGDTQYF.

To note about this clonotype: Mismatch with germline at one junction end may stem from a read error. The chain has TRBV28 and TRBJ2-3; TRBD2 matches 9 bases. Germline CDR1 is MDHEN and CDR2 is SYDVKM. The CDR3 has 16 amino acids. DNA of the CDR3: TGTGCCAGCAGTCACGGGACTAGCACATACACAAATACGCAGTATTTT. Its translation is CASSHGTSTYTNTQYF.

This clonotype was counted ten times or more. This chain uses TRBV28 with TRBJ2-7; D call uncertain. The V gene's germline CDR1 is MDHEN and CDR2 SYDVKM. Trimming took 6 bases from V and 4 from J, leaving 22 bases between them. The CDR3 covers 16 residues. The DNA for the CDR3 is TGTGCCAGCAGACCCCTAGTCTGGGCCAGGTCGTACGAGCAGTACTTC. It specifies CASRPLVWARSYEQYF.

At least ten counts were recorded for this clonotype. The CDR3 nucleotides read TGTGCCAGCTCACCCTTAGGATCCTACGAGCAGTACTTC. Its protein product is CASSPLGSYEQYF. This chain links TRBV18 with TRBJ2-7; no clear D. The CDR3 is made up of 13 amino acids. Per germline, CDR1 KGHSH and CDR2 LQKENI. Trimming pared 3 bases from V and 1 base from J, leaving 7 bases between.

In the case of this clonotype: A much more abundant neighbour one base away suggests this may be a read error. The chain employs TRBV7-2 and TRBJ2-5; D is possibly TRBD1 (5 bases). Germline loops: CDR1 SGHTA, CDR2 FQGNSA. CDR3 size: 15 residues. The CDR3 reads CAISLATQGYTTQYF. The CDR3 DNA reads as TGTGCCATCAGCTTGGCGACGCAGGGTTACACGACCCAGTACTTC.